This record looks at one T cell receptor (beta chain) sequence and its context. The data are from a study of cytomegalovirus exposure and HLA in healthy donors. PCR was performed using 60 Vbeta and 13 Jbeta primers. Generated by immunoSEQ multiplex PCR, the TCRdb table keeps only in-frame clones and is missing some. This sample carries some 140,000 clones, about 64% of them seen once, and the ten largest clones take roughly 2.5%. V lost 0 bases to trimming and J lost 3 bases, with 7 bases between them. The CDR3 extends over 13 amino acids. Germline V lookup: CDR1 SGDLS, CDR2 YYNGEE. The J gene is TRBJ2-7, the V gene TRBV9; no clear D gene. This receptor was taken from a woman aged 40 to 50 in good health and CMV-seronegative. Sequenced input: PBMCs. The CDR3 spells CASSVGSYYEQYF. In DNA, the CDR3 is TGTGCCAGCAGCGTAGGTAGCTACTACGAGCAGTACTTC.